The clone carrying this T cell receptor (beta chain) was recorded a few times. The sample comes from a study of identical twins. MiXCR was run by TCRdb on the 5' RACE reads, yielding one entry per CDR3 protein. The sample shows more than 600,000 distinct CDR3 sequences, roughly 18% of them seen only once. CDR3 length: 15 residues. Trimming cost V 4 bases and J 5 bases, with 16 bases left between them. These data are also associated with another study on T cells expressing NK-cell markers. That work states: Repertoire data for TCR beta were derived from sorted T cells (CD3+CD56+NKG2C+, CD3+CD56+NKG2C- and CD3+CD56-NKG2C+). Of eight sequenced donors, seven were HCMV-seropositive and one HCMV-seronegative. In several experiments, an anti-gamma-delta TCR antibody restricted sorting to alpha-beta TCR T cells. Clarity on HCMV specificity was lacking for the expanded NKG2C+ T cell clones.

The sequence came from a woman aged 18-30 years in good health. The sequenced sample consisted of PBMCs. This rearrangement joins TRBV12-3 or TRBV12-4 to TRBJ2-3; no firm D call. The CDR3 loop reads CASSSPRRGGDTQYF. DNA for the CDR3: TGTGCCAGCAGTTCCCCCCGGAGAGGCGGAGATACGCAGTATTTT.